This TCR beta chain was captured by sequencing in a study of CD4 T cells in relation to SARS-CoV-2 and coronaviruses. The overall study: After around 10 days of antigen culture, PBMC TCR beta CDR3s were sequenced. Median patient age was roughly 40 years, spanning 21 to 72 years. A couple of subjects were Hispanic; patients were roughly 8 males and 4 females.

The protocol was immunoSEQ multiplex PCR, while the TCRdb copy is restricted to in-frame clones and leaves out a portion. The sample yields around 31,000 clones, about three quarters seen once. Naive and memory CD4+ T cells came from enriched cryopreserved PBMCs. The length of the CDR3 is 14 residues. Trimming at V came to 4 bases and at J to 5 bases, leaving 7 bases not matched to a gene. In germline, CDR1 is SGHTA, CDR2 FQGNSA. Points on this clone: No antigen is known for it.

This clonotype was obtained from an adult with COVID-19. Specimen: memory CD4+ T cells from PBMCs, cultured in vitro. This chain connects TRBV7-2 to TRBJ1-1; 7 bases align to TRBD1. CDR3 in DNA: TGTGCCAGCAGCTCCAGACAGGGTTTGACTGAAGCTTTCTTT. Translation gives CASSSRQGLTEAFF.